Each of the 28 T cell receptor beta chains below was sequenced from the same sample in a study of T-cell reconstitution after alpha-beta-depleted transplantation in children listed by TCRdb under 2016. Library preparation used PCR. Sequencing used an Illumina HiSeq 2500. TCR library preparation used molecular barcoding, with unique molecular identifiers applied to normalize quantification of the TCRbeta repertoire. TCRdb reran the public reads through fastp at Q25 and MiXCR, keeping productive beta chains. Each entry is one CDR3 protein sequence, shown with its most common DNA and genes. This sample comprises 230,000 or so distinct CDR3 sequences, over 9.5% of them detected only once. The ten top clones hold around 5% of the sample. Specimen: PBMCs from the stem cell graft donor, collected from the stem cell graft. The receptors were sampled from a human donor who donated a stem cell graft to a child with SCID.

Ten or more counts support this clonotype. This chain links TRBV7-3 with TRBJ1-6; 9 nucleotides match TRBD1. The CDR3 spans 16 residues. Germline V lookup: CDR1 SGHTA, CDR2 FQGTGA. The junction had 7 bases not matched to a gene; V was cut back by 3 bases and J by 7 bases. Here the CDR3 reads CASSLGQGIGNSPLHF. The CDR3 region has the DNA TGTGCCAGCAGCTTGGGACAGGGAATAGGGAATTCACCCCTCCACTTT.

This clonotype has a count of ten or more. The CDR3 nucleotides are TGCGCCAGCAGCTTACCGGGAACTGGGGCCAACGTCCTGACTTTC. It translates to CASSLPGTGANVLTF. This rearrangement joins TRBV5-1 to TRBJ2-6; TRBD2 might be the D (5 bases). The CDR3 is 15 residues long. V lost 2 bases and J 2 bases, leaving 8 bases between the germline ends. Germline V gene lookup returns CDR1 SGHRS and CDR2 YFSETQ.

In its sample, this clonotype was seen many times. This chain uses TRBV18 with TRBJ2-5, with TRBD1 matching 9 bases. The CDR3 runs 16 residues. J gave up 0 bases and V 3 bases, and 5 bases lay outside the gene matches. The germline CDR1 and CDR2 sequences are KGHSH and LQKENI. CDR3 DNA: TGTGCCAGCTCACCTTCGGACAGGGGCCACCAAGAGACCCAGTACTTC. Encoded protein: CASSPSDRGHQETQYF.

The table lists this clonotype with many counts. The junction differs from germline at one of its ends, possibly a read error. This sequence joins TRBV6-5 and TRBJ1-1; weak D call: TRBD1 (6 bases). The CDR3 spans 15 residues. Germline loops: CDR1 MNHEY, CDR2 SVGAGI. The CDR3 bases are TGTGCCAGCAATTACAGGGAGGGCATGAACACTGAAGCTTTCTTT. Its translation is CASNYREGMNTEAFF.

There are many counts of this clonotype. The chain employs TRBV20-1 and TRBJ2-7; TRBD1 matches at 8 bases. The CDR3 sequence is 15 residues long. Losses at the gene ends were 1 base for V and 2 bases for J; bases not matched to a gene: 7. CDR1 and CDR2 from the germline V gene are DFQATT and SNEGSKA (reference sequence). CDR3: CSARGSRTGPYEQYF. The CDR3 nucleotides are TGCAGTGCTAGAGGTTCCCGGACAGGGCCCTACGAGCAGTACTTC.

This clonotype was recorded at least ten times. The chain is built from TRBV5-1 and TRBJ2-3; TRBD1 or TRBD2 may be the D gene (5 bases each). V dropped 0 bases and J dropped 0 bases, with 11 bases sitting between them. CDR3 size: 16 residues. Germline loops: CDR1 SGHRS, CDR2 YFSETQ. The CDR3 DNA follows: TGCGCCAGCAGCTTGGGCAGGGAGTATAGCACAGATACGCAGTATTTT. Its protein product is CASSLGREYSTDTQYF.

This clonotype was detected many times. The CDR3 sequence: CASSLYAGAYSNQPQHF. For the CDR3, the DNA is TGTGCCAGCAGCTTGTACGCGGGGGCTTATAGCAATCAGCCCCAGCATTTT. The genes are TRBV5-6 and TRBJ1-5, with D possibly matching TRBD1 (6 bases). V lost 1 base and J 0 bases, leaving 14 bases between the germline ends. The germline V gene has CDR1 SGHDT and CDR2 YYEEEE. The CDR3 spans 17 residues.

This clonotype appeared many times. The chain employs TRBV25-1 and TRBJ1-1, with D possibly being TRBD1 (5 bases). The CDR3 runs to 12 residues. From germline, CDR1 is MGHDK and CDR2 SYGVNS. V gave up 8 bases and J gave up 6 bases, with 13 bases separating them. In nucleotides, the CDR3 is TGTGCCAGCGCCCGGGACGTGGCTGAAGCTTTCTTT. It encodes CASARDVAEAFF.

This clonotype came up many times. The J gene is TRBJ2-4, the V gene TRBV5-1; D gene ambiguous. Trimming took 0 bases from V and 10 from J, leaving 17 bases between them. This CDR3 region has 15 residues. Germline values: CDR1 SGHRS, CDR2 YFSETQ. This CDR3 reads CASSLGAERAPIQYF. The CDR3 nucleotides are TGCGCCAGCAGCTTGGGGGCTGAAAGGGCCCCTATTCAGTACTTC. The complete variable domain, with remaining parts taken from reference TRBV5-1 and TRBJ2-4, reads KAGVTQTPRYLIKTRGQQVTLSCSPISGHRSVSWYQQTPGQGLQFLFEYFSETQRNKGNFPGRFSGRQFSNSRSEMNVSTLELGDSALYLCASSLGAERAPIQYFGAGTRLSVL.

This clonotype was recorded many times. V is TRBV12-3 or TRBV12-4 and J is TRBJ1-3; unclear D gene. The CDR3 consists of 15 residues. V lost 5 bases, J lost 7 bases, and 18 bases lay in between. CDR3 coding DNA: TGTGCCAGCAGTCCAAATAGGGCAGGCGGGAACACCATATATTTT. This gives the protein CASSPNRAGGNTIYF.

This clonotype has ten or more counts. The chain has TRBV6-5 and TRBJ2-2, with 9 bases identical to TRBD2. J was trimmed by 3 bases and V by 0 bases; bases with no gene match: 11. The CDR3 contains 19 residues. Per the germline V gene, CDR1 is MNHEY and CDR2 is SVGAGI. DNA for the CDR3: TGTGCCAGCAGTTACTCGACCGAGAGCGGGGGGTTTCACACCGGGGAGCTGTTTTTT. It encodes CASSYSTESGGFHTGELFF.

The chain uses TRBV6-2 or TRBV6-3 and TRBJ2-7; 7 bases match TRBD1. The trim removed 5 bases at V and 3 bases at J, leaving 13 bases unmatched. Germline CDR1 MNHEY, CDR2 SVGEGT. The CDR3 runs 16 residues. CDR3 nucleotide sequence: TGTGCCAGCAGTCCCCCTATAAGACAGGGCCACTACGAGCAGTACTTC. Amino acids: CASSPPIRQGHYEQYF.

The chain recombines TRBV5-1 with TRBJ2-5; 7 bases are shared with TRBD1. With V trimmed by 0 bases and J by 3 bases, 5 bases remained unmatched. This CDR3 has 15 amino acids. Germline V gives CDR1 SGHRS, CDR2 YFSETQ. For the CDR3, the DNA is TGCGCCAGCAGCTTGGCTGGCACAGGGGAAGAGACCCAGTACTTC. This translates into CASSLAGTGEETQYF.

This clonotype occurred many times. The V call is TRBV15, the J call TRBJ2-3; possibly TRBD2 for D (6 bases). V lost 0 bases to trimming and J lost 2 bases, with 12 bases between them. The CDR3 extends over 16 amino acids. From germline, CDR1 is LNHNV and CDR2 YYDKDF (reference sequence). The CDR3 loop is CATSRDQGLTTDTQYF. Here the CDR3 DNA reads TGTGCCACCAGCAGAGATCAGGGACTTACCACAGATACGCAGTATTTT.

V usage is TRBV20-1 and J usage is TRBJ2-3; D is perhaps TRBD2 (6 bases). CDR3 size: 15 residues. CDR1 is DFQATT and CDR2 is SNEGSKA in the germline V gene (reference sequence). Trimming shortened V by 3 bases and J by 11 bases, and 24 bases separated the two germline ends. The CDR3 DNA sequence: TGCAGTGCTAGGTCTCCTGCGGGGCCGGGGGAAGAGCAGTATTTT. It is translated as CSARSPAGPGEEQYF.

This clonotype has at least ten counts. The CDR3: CASSLGRGPLNTEAFF. The DNA for the CDR3 is TGCGCCAGCAGCTTGGGCAGGGGGCCGTTGAACACTGAAGCTTTCTTT. The chain carries TRBV5-1 and TRBJ1-1, with 8 bases fitting TRBD1. V dropped 0 bases and J dropped 0; count of bases not matched to a gene: 4. CDR1 SGHRS and CDR2 YFSETQ come from the germline V gene. The CDR3 runs 16 residues.

This clonotype was seen many times. This chain uses TRBV29-1 with TRBJ2-3; a possible D gene is TRBD1 (6 bases). The CDR3 loop spans 13 amino acids. The germline V gene has CDR1 SQVTM and CDR2 ANQGSEA. The germline V and J ends were trimmed by 6 bases and 3 bases, with 13 bases remaining between them. CDR3 bases: TGCAGCGTGAGGCAGGGGATTACAGATACGCAGTATTTT. Its protein is CSVRQGITDTQYF.

The chain couples TRBV18 to TRBJ2-7; unclear D gene. CDR1 KGHSH and CDR2 LQKENI come from the germline V gene. The CDR3 is 15 amino acids. The V gene lost 3 bases and the J gene lost 0 bases, with 12 bases spanning the gap. CDR3 sequence: CASSPDNWSSYEQYF. The CDR3 nucleotides read TGTGCCAGCTCACCCGACAATTGGAGCTCCTACGAGCAGTACTTC. The full variable domain, rest sourced from reference TRBV18 and TRBJ2-7, is NAGVMQNPRHLVRRRGQEARLRCSPMKGHSHVYWYRQLPEEGLKFMVYLQKENIIDESGMPKERFSAEFPKEGPSILRIQQVVRGDSAAYFCASSPDNWSSYEQYFGPGTRLTVT.

CDR3 bases: TGTGCCAGCAGTTGGACCCGGCATAGCAATCAGCCCCAGCATTTT. It codes for CASSWTRHSNQPQHF. The chain carries TRBV6-2 or TRBV6-3 and TRBJ1-5; no reliable D call. Trimming pared 4 bases from V and 0 bases from J, leaving 10 bases between. The CDR3 totals 15 residues. Per the germline V gene, CDR1 is MNHEY and CDR2 is SVGEGT.

The table lists this clonotype with many counts. The V call is TRBV9, the J call TRBJ2-1, with D possibly TRBD2 on 5 matching bases. The germline CDR1 and CDR2 sequences are SGDLS and YYNGEE. The CDR3 has 16 residues. Trimming cost V 1 base and J 2 bases, with 13 bases left between them. The CDR3 region is CASSVPTGIAYNEQFF. CDR3 in DNA: TGTGCCAGCAGCGTACCTACCGGGATTGCCTACAATGAGCAGTTCTTC.

This clonotype was counted many times. The chain is built from TRBV20-1 and TRBJ1-5; D gene uncertain. Germline V lookup: CDR1 DFQATT, CDR2 SNEGSKA (reference sequence). Deletions cut 6 bases from V and 5 bases from J, with 17 bases between. The CDR3 length is 14 residues. The CDR3 DNA reads TGCAGTGCCCAGAGGGATTCCGGGGATCAGCCCCAGCATTTT. It encodes CSAQRDSGDQPQHF.

This clonotype came up many times. The rearrangement uses TRBV5-1 and TRBJ2-1; 12 bases map to TRBD2. Germline-derived CDR1 and CDR2 are SGHRS and YFSETQ. Losses at the gene ends were 4 bases for V and 3 bases for J; bases not matched to a gene: 5. The CDR3 covers 16 residues. CDR3 nucleotides: TGCGCCAGCAGCCGGACTAGCGGGGAGATCTACAATGAGCAGTTCTTC. Translation gives CASSRTSGEIYNEQFF.

The chain joins TRBV7-6 to TRBJ1-1, with D possibly matching TRBD1 (5 bases). Germline V lookup: CDR1 SGHVS, CDR2 FNYEAQ. CDR3 length: 16 amino acids. V lost 5 bases and J 4 bases, leaving 20 bases between the germline ends. The CDR3, as DNA: TGTGCCAGCAGCCCTAGCCCACAGGTATCACGCACTGAAGCTTTCTTT. Amino acid sequence: CASSPSPQVSRTEAFF.

This clonotype was counted at least ten times. The chain recombines TRBV12-3 or TRBV12-4 with TRBJ2-2; possible D gene TRBD2, 5 bases. The CDR3 runs to 12 residues. The germline V and J ends were trimmed by 6 bases and 5 bases, with 7 bases remaining between them. CDR3 nucleotides: TGTGCCAGCAGAGAGGGTACCGGGGAGCTGTTTTTT. It translates to CASREGTGELFF.

This clonotype was detected ten times or more. The rearrangement joins TRBV13 to TRBJ2-1, with D unclear. V lost 7 bases and J lost 8, with 12 bases in between. The CDR3 sequence is 12 residues long. The germline V gene has CDR1 PRHDT and CDR2 FYEKMQ (reference sequence). Here the CDR3 reads CASTIFVDEQFF. The CDR3 DNA reads as TGTGCCAGCACCATATTCGTCGATGAGCAGTTCTTC.

Many counts were recorded for this clonotype. The chain links TRBV5-1 to TRBJ2-5; D is undetermined. This CDR3 comprises 14 residues. Germline V lookup: CDR1 SGHRS, CDR2 YFSETQ. V was shortened by 3 bases and J by 1 base, with 10 bases between the two germline ends. This chain's CDR3 is CASSSGDFQETQYF. Written as DNA, the CDR3 is TGCGCCAGCAGCTCAGGAGATTTCCAAGAGACCCAGTACTTC.

In its sample, this clonotype was seen many times. V and J are TRBV5-1 and TRBJ2-4; D is undetermined. The CDR3 has 14 residues. Trimming took off 4 bases at V and 0 bases at J, with 8 bases between the two ends. The germline V gene encodes CDR1 SGHRS and CDR2 YFSETQ. Written as DNA, the CDR3 is TGCGCCAGCAGCCCACACGCAGCCAAAAACATTCAGTACTTC. It is translated as CASSPHAAKNIQYF.

The V gene is TRBV3-1, the J gene TRBJ2-4; tentatively, D is TRBD1 or TRBD2 (6 bases each). Trimming shortened V by 4 bases and J by 2 bases, and 12 bases separated the two germline ends. This CDR3 is built from 15 residues. Germline loops: CDR1 LGHDT, CDR2 YNNKEL (reference sequence). CDR3 sequence: CASSPGAGTKNIQYF. In DNA, the CDR3 is TGTGCCAGCAGCCCGGGGGCCGGGACCAAAAACATTCAGTACTTC.